A selection of T cell receptor beta chains follows, all from one sample in a study of blood T cell repertoires in COVID-19. Generated by immunoSEQ multiplex PCR, the TCRdb table keeps only in-frame clones and is missing some. The sample holds some 150,000 clones, about 77% seen once. The sequenced material came from peripheral blood. These TCRs come from a woman aged 50 to 60 with active or convalescent COVID-19. CDR3s include the opening cysteine and the closing phenylalanine or tryptophan. The D gene is left open where the match is weak. Size is stated for part of the rows, as once, few or many counts, or as a class when the clone is expanded.

TRBV4-3	TRBJ1-6	.	.	TGCGCCAGCAGCCAGGGACTGATAAATAATTCACCCCTCCACTTT	CASSQGLINNSPLHF
TRBV6-2/TRBV6-3	TRBJ1-2	.	.	TGTGCCAGCAGTTACAAGAAGAGTGAGCTTGGCTACACCTTC	CASSYKKSELGYTF
TRBV27	TRBJ1-6	.	.	TGTGCCAGCAGTTTACCAGGGGACAATTCACCCCTCCACTTT	CASSLPGDNSPLHF
TRBV4-2	TRBJ2-1	TRBD2	.	TGTGCCAGCAGCCTCACCCGCGGGAGCTCCTACAATGAGCAGTTCTTC	CASSLTRGSSYNEQFF
TRBV18	TRBJ1-1	.	.	TGTGCCAGCTCACCAAGACAGATGAACACTGAAGCTTTCTTT	CASSPRQMNTEAFF
TRBV18	TRBJ2-5	TRBD1	.	TGTGCCAGCTCACCACCGAGGGACAGATACCAAGAGACCCAGTACTTC	CASSPPRDRYQETQYF
TRBV7-2	TRBJ2-1	TRBD2	.	TGTGCCAGCAGCTTAGGTGGCGGGAGTGGTTGGTATGAGCAGTTCTTC	CASSLGGGSGWYEQFF
TRBV19	TRBJ2-5	.	.	TGTGCCAGTAGTGCTAACAGGGAGACCCAGTACTTC	CASSANRETQYF
TRBV19	TRBJ2-1	.	.	TGTGCCAGTAGTTCTAAGGGGTTCGGAGCGACCCTTTGGAATGAGCAGTTCTTC	CASSSKGFGATLWNEQFF
TRBV9	TRBJ2-2	TRBD2	once	TGTGCCAGCAGCGTAGCATCGGGGGGGTCCGGGGAGCTGTTTTTT	CASSVASGGSGELFF
TRBV5-4	TRBJ1-2	TRBD1	.	TGTGCCAGCAGCTTGGACAGGGGGGTTACTAACTATGGCTACACCTTC	CASSLDRGVTNYGYTF
TRBV7-9	TRBJ2-5	TRBD2	few	TGTGCCAGCAGTTCTGATCGGGGGAGGGGTCAAGAGACCCAGTACTTC	CASSSDRGRGQETQYF
TRBV6-1	TRBJ2-7	TRBD1	.	TGTGCCAGCAGTGAAAGGGTTGCGGGACAGGGGGCTTACGAGCAGTACTTC	CASSERVAGQGAYEQYF
TRBV30	TRBJ1-5	TRBD1	.	TGTGCCTGCCAGTCAGGAGGGGGCTATCAGCCCCAGCATTTT	CACQSGGGYQPQHF
TRBV25-1	TRBJ2-2	.	.	TGTGCCAGCAGTGATGCAGGGGAGGGTACCGGGGAGCTGTTTTTT	CASSDAGEGTGELFF
TRBV3-1/TRBV3-2	TRBJ2-3	.	once	TGTGCCAGCAGCCAAGACTGGGGGGATGATACGCAGTATTTT	CASSQDWGDDTQYF
TRBV28	TRBJ2-1	TRBD2	.	TGTGCCAGCAGTTTCCGGACTAGCACTGAGCAGTTCTTC	CASSFRTSTEQFF
TRBV18	TRBJ1-6	.	few	TGTGCCAGCTCAGCGGATTCACCCCTCCACTTT	CASSADSPLHF
TRBV15	TRBJ2-3	TRBD2	.	TGTGCCACCACCCCTGGGAGGGCCCCCACAGATACGCAGTATTTT	CATTPGRAPTDTQYF
TRBV6-2/TRBV6-3	TRBJ1-5	TRBD1	.	TGTGCCAGCAGTTACTCGGACAGGGCGGGCAATCAGCCCCAGCATTTT	CASSYSDRAGNQPQHF
TRBV19	TRBJ2-1	TRBD2	.	TGTGCCAGTAAGAGGGGTAGCGGGAGCGATGAGCAGTTCTTC	CASKRGSGSDEQFF
TRBV28	TRBJ1-3	TRBD1	.	TGTGCCAGCAGGACAGGGTCCGGAAACACCATATATTTT	CASRTGSGNTIYF
TRBV7-3	TRBJ2-2	.	.	TGTGCCAGCAGCTTAGGGCAAAACCCGGTGGGGGAGCTGTTTTTT	CASSLGQNPVGELFF
TRBV4-2	TRBJ2-7	TRBD1	.	TGTGCCAGCAGCCCCGGACAGGGTGAAGCCTACGAGCAGTACTTC	CASSPGQGEAYEQYF
TRBV5-1	TRBJ2-7	TRBD2	.	TGCGCCAGCAGCTTGGGGACTAGCGGGAGGGCTCTTGACTACGAGCAGTACTTC	CASSLGTSGRALDYEQYF
TRBV4-3	TRBJ1-2	.	few	TGCGCCAGCAGCCAAGATTCAAGAGCGGACCGTTATTTATCGGGCTACACCTTC	CASSQDSRADRYLSGYTF